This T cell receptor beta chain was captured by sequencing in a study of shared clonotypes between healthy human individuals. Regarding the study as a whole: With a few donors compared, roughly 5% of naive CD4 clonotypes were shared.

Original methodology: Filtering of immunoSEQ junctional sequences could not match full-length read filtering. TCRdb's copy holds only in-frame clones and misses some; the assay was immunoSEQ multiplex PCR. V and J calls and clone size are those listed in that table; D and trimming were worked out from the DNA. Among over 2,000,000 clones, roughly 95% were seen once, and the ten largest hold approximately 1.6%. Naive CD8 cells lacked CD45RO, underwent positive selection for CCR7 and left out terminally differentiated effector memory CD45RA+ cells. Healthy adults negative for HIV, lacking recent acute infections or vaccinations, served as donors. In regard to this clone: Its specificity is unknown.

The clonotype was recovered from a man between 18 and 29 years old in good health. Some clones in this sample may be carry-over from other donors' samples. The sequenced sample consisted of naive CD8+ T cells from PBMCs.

CDR3 DNA: TGCGCCAGCAGCTTGGCGGTCCAGGGAACCCACGAGCAGTACTTC. Translated: CASSLAVQGTHEQYF. The V gene is TRBV5-1, the J gene TRBJ2-7, with D possibly being TRBD1 (5 bases). CDR1 SGHRS and CDR2 YFSETQ come from the germline V gene. The CDR3 sequence is 15 residues long. V was trimmed by 0 bases and J by 5 bases, leaving 15 bases between them.